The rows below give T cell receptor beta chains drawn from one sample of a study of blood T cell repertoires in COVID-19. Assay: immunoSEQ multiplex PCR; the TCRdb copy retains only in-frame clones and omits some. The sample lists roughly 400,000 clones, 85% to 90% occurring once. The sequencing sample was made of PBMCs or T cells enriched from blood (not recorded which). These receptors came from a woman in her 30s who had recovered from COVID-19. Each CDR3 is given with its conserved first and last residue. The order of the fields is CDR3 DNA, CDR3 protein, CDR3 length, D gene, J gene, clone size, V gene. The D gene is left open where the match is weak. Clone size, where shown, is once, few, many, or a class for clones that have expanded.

CDR3nt: TGTGCCAGTGAGACAGGGGGATACTCTGGAAACACCATATATTTT; CDR3aa: CASETGGYSGNTIYF; len: 15; d_gene: TRBD1; j_gene: TRBJ1-3; abundance: few; v_gene: TRBV19
CDR3nt: TGCGCCAGCAGCTACCGGTTTCGGGACAGGTACGAGCAGTACTTC; CDR3aa: CASSYRFRDRYEQYF; len: 15; d_gene: TRBD1; j_gene: TRBJ2-7; abundance: .; v_gene: TRBV5-1
CDR3nt: TGTGCCAGCAGACTAGCGGGTATGTACAATGAGCAGTTCTTC; CDR3aa: CASRLAGMYNEQFF; len: 14; d_gene: TRBD2; j_gene: TRBJ2-1; abundance: .; v_gene: TRBV6-5
CDR3nt: TGCGCCAGCAGCCTGTTTAGCACAGATACGCAGTATTTT; CDR3aa: CASSLFSTDTQYF; len: 13; d_gene: .; j_gene: TRBJ2-3; abundance: .; v_gene: TRBV5-1
CDR3nt: TGCGCCAGCAGCCAAGAAGGACTAGGCTTTCCCGAGCAGTACTTC; CDR3aa: CASSQEGLGFPEQYF; len: 15; d_gene: TRBD2; j_gene: TRBJ2-7; abundance: .; v_gene: TRBV4-1
CDR3nt: TGTGCCACCAGCAGAGACCCAGACAGACTGAACACTGAAGCTTTCTTT; CDR3aa: CATSRDPDRLNTEAFF; len: 16; d_gene: .; j_gene: TRBJ1-1; abundance: .; v_gene: TRBV15
CDR3nt: TGTGCCAGTAGCAACAGGGGGCGTCCCTCTGGCTACACCTTC; CDR3aa: CASSNRGRPSGYTF; len: 14; d_gene: TRBD1; j_gene: TRBJ1-2; abundance: .; v_gene: TRBV19
CDR3nt: TGTGCCAGCAGCTTGGTAGCGGGAGTTAATTACGAGCAGTACTTC; CDR3aa: CASSLVAGVNYEQYF; len: 15; d_gene: TRBD2; j_gene: TRBJ2-7; abundance: .; v_gene: TRBV5-4
CDR3nt: TGTGCCAGCAGCGATGGTGCCGGGACTAGCGGGATCTACGAGCAGTACTTC; CDR3aa: CASSDGAGTSGIYEQYF; len: 17; d_gene: TRBD2; j_gene: TRBJ2-7; abundance: .; v_gene: TRBV9
CDR3nt: TGTGCCATCAGTGCATCGGGATGGGGGGAGACGGTTATAGAAGCTTTCTTT; CDR3aa: CAISASGWGETVIEAFF; len: 17; d_gene: .; j_gene: TRBJ1-1; abundance: .; v_gene: TRBV10-3
CDR3nt: TGCAGCGCCCGTGAGGGTGACTATGGCTACACCTTC; CDR3aa: CSAREGDYGYTF; len: 12; d_gene: .; j_gene: TRBJ1-2; abundance: once; v_gene: TRBV29-1
CDR3nt: TGTGCCAGAGGGGGCCCAACGGGGGAAAAACTGTTTTTT; CDR3aa: CARGGPTGEKLFF; len: 13; d_gene: TRBD1; j_gene: TRBJ1-4; abundance: .; v_gene: TRBV2
CDR3nt: TGTGCCAGCAGCTTAGTAGATTCCTATAATTCACCCCTCCACTTT; CDR3aa: CASSLVDSYNSPLHF; len: 15; d_gene: .; j_gene: TRBJ1-6; abundance: .; v_gene: TRBV7-2
CDR3nt: TGTGCCAGCAGCGCCACCGGGACAGGGGGTGAAGACGAGCAGTACTTC; CDR3aa: CASSATGTGGEDEQYF; len: 16; d_gene: TRBD1; j_gene: TRBJ2-7; abundance: .; v_gene: TRBV13
CDR3nt: TGCAGCGTTGAAGGGACAGTAAGGAACTACGAGCAGTACTTC; CDR3aa: CSVEGTVRNYEQYF; len: 14; d_gene: .; j_gene: TRBJ2-7; abundance: .; v_gene: TRBV29-1
CDR3nt: TGTGCCTGGGACCGAACAGGGGGGAGCACAGATACGCAGTATTTT; CDR3aa: CAWDRTGGSTDTQYF; len: 15; d_gene: TRBD1; j_gene: TRBJ2-3; abundance: few; v_gene: TRBV30
CDR3nt: TGTGCCAGCAGCCTTGACAGGGCTGGAAACACCATATATTTT; CDR3aa: CASSLDRAGNTIYF; len: 14; d_gene: TRBD1; j_gene: TRBJ1-3; abundance: .; v_gene: TRBV7-9
CDR3nt: TGTGCCAGCAGTGAGTACTTAAAACTAGCGGGAGGGGAGCAGTACTTC; CDR3aa: CASSEYLKLAGGEQYF; len: 16; d_gene: TRBD2; j_gene: TRBJ2-7; abundance: .; v_gene: TRBV2
CDR3nt: TGTGCCAGCAGCTTAGATGGGGGCGGGAACACTGAAGCTTTCTTT; CDR3aa: CASSLDGGGNTEAFF; len: 15; d_gene: .; j_gene: TRBJ1-1; abundance: .; v_gene: TRBV11-2
CDR3nt: TGTGCCAGCAGCTTAGTCGGGGATAGCACTGAAGCTTTCTTT; CDR3aa: CASSLVGDSTEAFF; len: 14; d_gene: .; j_gene: TRBJ1-1; abundance: .; v_gene: TRBV7-9
CDR3nt: TGTGCCAGCAGCTTTGGACTTGGTGGCACGAGCTCCTATAATTCACCCCTCCACTTT; CDR3aa: CASSFGLGGTSSYNSPLHF; len: 19; d_gene: .; j_gene: TRBJ1-6; abundance: .; v_gene: TRBV7-2
CDR3nt: TGTGCCAGCAGCTTAGCTTTACAGGGGGCTAGCGATGAGCAGTTCTTC; CDR3aa: CASSLALQGASDEQFF; len: 16; d_gene: TRBD1; j_gene: TRBJ2-1; abundance: .; v_gene: TRBV7-9
CDR3nt: TGCGCCAGCAGTCCACTGACTGGAAACACCATATATTTT; CDR3aa: CASSPLTGNTIYF; len: 13; d_gene: .; j_gene: TRBJ1-3; abundance: .; v_gene: TRBV10-1
CDR3nt: TGTGCCAGTAGGCAAGCCGGGGAGCAGTTCTTC; CDR3aa: CASRQAGEQFF; len: 11; d_gene: .; j_gene: TRBJ2-1; abundance: .; v_gene: TRBV19
CDR3nt: TGTGCCAGCTCACCGAACCAGGGTATAAATCAGCCCCAGCATTTT; CDR3aa: CASSPNQGINQPQHF; len: 15; d_gene: .; j_gene: TRBJ1-5; abundance: .; v_gene: TRBV18
CDR3nt: TGTGCCAGCAGCTTAGCGCTAGGACTAGCGGGAGAAGGTGAGCAGTACTTC; CDR3aa: CASSLALGLAGEGEQYF; len: 17; d_gene: TRBD2; j_gene: TRBJ2-7; abundance: .; v_gene: TRBV7-9
CDR3nt: TGTGCCAGCAGCCAAGATGCCGGGGGATTGACAGACGCTTTCTTT; CDR3aa: CASSQDAGGLTDAFF; len: 15; d_gene: .; j_gene: TRBJ1-1; abundance: .; v_gene: TRBV4-2
CDR3nt: TGCGCCAGCAGCCAAATCGGGACAAACGGAAACACCATATATTTT; CDR3aa: CASSQIGTNGNTIYF; len: 15; d_gene: .; j_gene: TRBJ1-3; abundance: once; v_gene: TRBV4-1
CDR3nt: TGTGCTAGTGGTTTGGACCACAGGGGAGGTCAGCCCCAGCATTTT; CDR3aa: CASGLDHRGGQPQHF; len: 15; d_gene: TRBD1; j_gene: TRBJ1-5; abundance: .; v_gene: TRBV12-5
CDR3nt: TGTGCCTGGAGACTTCTCAGGGACACTGAAGCTTTCTTT; CDR3aa: CAWRLLRDTEAFF; len: 13; d_gene: .; j_gene: TRBJ1-1; abundance: .; v_gene: TRBV30
CDR3nt: TGTGCCACCACGAACAGGGTTGGGACTGAAGCTTTCTTT; CDR3aa: CATTNRVGTEAFF; len: 13; d_gene: .; j_gene: TRBJ1-1; abundance: few; v_gene: TRBV24-1
CDR3nt: TGTGCCAGCAGCATCGGGACTCAAGAGACCCAGTACTTC; CDR3aa: CASSIGTQETQYF; len: 13; d_gene: .; j_gene: TRBJ2-5; abundance: .; v_gene: TRBV11-1
CDR3nt: TGCGCCAGCAGCTTGGTGGGAGATCAGCCCCAGCATTTT; CDR3aa: CASSLVGDQPQHF; len: 13; d_gene: .; j_gene: TRBJ1-5; abundance: few; v_gene: TRBV5-1
CDR3nt: TGTGCCTGGAGTGTAAATTTAGCGGGAGTTGAGACCCAGTACTTC; CDR3aa: CAWSVNLAGVETQYF; len: 15; d_gene: TRBD2; j_gene: TRBJ2-5; abundance: .; v_gene: TRBV30
CDR3nt: TGTGCCAGCAGTTATGGGACAGGGGGATCAGATACGCAGTATTTT; CDR3aa: CASSYGTGGSDTQYF; len: 15; d_gene: TRBD1; j_gene: TRBJ2-3; abundance: .; v_gene: TRBV6-6
CDR3nt: TGTGCCAGCAGCTTATCAGGGGGCTACGAGCAGTACTTC; CDR3aa: CASSLSGGYEQYF; len: 13; d_gene: TRBD1; j_gene: TRBJ2-7; abundance: few; v_gene: TRBV7-9
CDR3nt: TGTGCCAGTAGTCTGACAGGGTTGGGGAATCAGCCCCAGCATTTT; CDR3aa: CASSLTGLGNQPQHF; len: 15; d_gene: TRBD1; j_gene: TRBJ1-5; abundance: .; v_gene: TRBV19
CDR3nt: TGTGCCAGCAGCCAAGATGGGGCAGCGGGGACTTTGGATGAGCAGTTCTTC; CDR3aa: CASSQDGAAGTLDEQFF; len: 17; d_gene: TRBD2; j_gene: TRBJ2-1; abundance: once; v_gene: TRBV3-1/TRBV3-2
CDR3nt: TGTGCCAGCTCCCAAGACAGAACGAACACCGGGGAGCTGTTTTTT; CDR3aa: CASSQDRTNTGELFF; len: 15; d_gene: .; j_gene: TRBJ2-2; abundance: .; v_gene: TRBV18
CDR3nt: TGTGCCAGCAGCCACAGGGCCGCCTCTGGAAACACCATATATTTT; CDR3aa: CASSHRAASGNTIYF; len: 15; d_gene: .; j_gene: TRBJ1-3; abundance: .; v_gene: TRBV6-5
CDR3nt: TGTGCCATCAGTGAGAGGGGCACGAACACCGGGGAGCTGTTTTTT; CDR3aa: CAISERGTNTGELFF; len: 15; d_gene: .; j_gene: TRBJ2-2; abundance: .; v_gene: TRBV10-3
CDR3nt: TGTGCCAGCAAAAGAGCGGGAGTGGCCTACGAGCAGTACTTC; CDR3aa: CASKRAGVAYEQYF; len: 14; d_gene: TRBD2; j_gene: TRBJ2-7; abundance: few; v_gene: TRBV28
CDR3nt: TGTCTGGCGGGATCACACACAATCAATGAGCAGTTCTTC; CDR3aa: CLAGSHTINEQFF; len: 13; d_gene: .; j_gene: TRBJ2-1; abundance: .; v_gene: TRBV30
CDR3nt: TGTGCCACCAGTGATGACAGGGTCGGTGACGAGCAGTACTTC; CDR3aa: CATSDDRVGDEQYF; len: 14; d_gene: TRBD1; j_gene: TRBJ2-7; abundance: .; v_gene: TRBV24-1
CDR3nt: TGTGCCAGCAGCGCCACTAGCTCAGATACGCAGTATTTT; CDR3aa: CASSATSSDTQYF; len: 13; d_gene: .; j_gene: TRBJ2-3; abundance: .; v_gene: TRBV7-2
CDR3nt: TGCGCCATTATGGGGGCTAGCGGGATAAAGACCCAGTACTTC; CDR3aa: CAIMGASGIKTQYF; len: 14; d_gene: TRBD2; j_gene: TRBJ2-5; abundance: .; v_gene: TRBV4-1
CDR3nt: TGCGCCAGCAGCCAAGAGGCCTATCCGGGTCAAAATCAGCCCCAGCATTTT; CDR3aa: CASSQEAYPGQNQPQHF; len: 17; d_gene: .; j_gene: TRBJ1-5; abundance: .; v_gene: TRBV4-1
CDR3nt: TGTGCCAGCAGCCCTTTCGGGACAGGCTACAATGAGCAGTTCTTC; CDR3aa: CASSPFGTGYNEQFF; len: 15; d_gene: TRBD1; j_gene: TRBJ2-1; abundance: .; v_gene: TRBV2
CDR3nt: TGTGCCAGCAGCTTAACGGAGTTTTTTCTAGCGGGAGCAGACAATGAGCAGTTCTTC; CDR3aa: CASSLTEFFLAGADNEQFF; len: 19; d_gene: TRBD2; j_gene: TRBJ2-1; abundance: .; v_gene: TRBV7-6
CDR3nt: TGCAGCGCCGAAGGACAGTTTCCAACCTACGAGCAGTACTTC; CDR3aa: CSAEGQFPTYEQYF; len: 14; d_gene: .; j_gene: TRBJ2-7; abundance: few; v_gene: TRBV29-1
CDR3nt: TGTGCCAGCAGCTTCGGCTCCGAGGGTGAGCAGTTCTTC; CDR3aa: CASSFGSEGEQFF; len: 13; d_gene: .; j_gene: TRBJ2-1; abundance: .; v_gene: TRBV5-4
CDR3nt: TGTGCCAGCAGCCAAGGGCCCATTTCCTACGAGCAGTACTTC; CDR3aa: CASSQGPISYEQYF; len: 14; d_gene: .; j_gene: TRBJ2-7; abundance: .; v_gene: TRBV3-1/TRBV3-2
CDR3nt: TGTGCCAGTATTAAGGACACTTCCTACAATGAGCAGTTCTTC; CDR3aa: CASIKDTSYNEQFF; len: 14; d_gene: .; j_gene: TRBJ2-1; abundance: .; v_gene: TRBV19
CDR3nt: TGTGCCAGCAGCCAAGATCTAATACAGGGGATCGCCTCTGGAAACACCATATATTTT; CDR3aa: CASSQDLIQGIASGNTIYF; len: 19; d_gene: TRBD1; j_gene: TRBJ1-3; abundance: .; v_gene: TRBV4-2
CDR3nt: TGTGCCAGCACCGACACAGGGCATGGAGATACGCAGTATTTT; CDR3aa: CASTDTGHGDTQYF; len: 14; d_gene: .; j_gene: TRBJ2-3; abundance: .; v_gene: TRBV2
CDR3nt: TGTGCCACCAGTGATTTATCTGGACAGGATCAAGAGACCCAGTACTTC; CDR3aa: CATSDLSGQDQETQYF; len: 16; d_gene: TRBD1; j_gene: TRBJ2-5; abundance: once; v_gene: TRBV24-1
CDR3nt: TGTGCCAGCAGAGCGGAGGAAAAGAACACTGAAGCTTTCTTT; CDR3aa: CASRAEEKNTEAFF; len: 14; d_gene: .; j_gene: TRBJ1-1; abundance: .; v_gene: TRBV7-2
CDR3nt: TGTGCCAGCAACCCCGGACTAGTTAAGGGTGAGCAGTTCTTC; CDR3aa: CASNPGLVKGEQFF; len: 14; d_gene: TRBD2; j_gene: TRBJ2-1; abundance: .; v_gene: TRBV2